The T cell receptor beta chain described here comes from a study of tumor and adjacent non-tumor tissue in lung cancer. Study in general: Samples averaged approximately 4.2 million productive TCRbeta reads each.

This clonotype was recorded at least ten times. Its antigen is unidentified. General observations from the study: TCR diversity was significantly greater in tumor than normal lung tissue. Tumor repertoires had a smaller top 100 clone share than normal lung.

A modified ARM-PCR protocol with three rounds of nested PCR amplified TCRbeta. TCRdb processed the multiplex PCR reads anew with MiXCR; each CDR3 protein has one entry. The profile shows around 57,000 distinct CDR3 sequences, about 61% of them singletons. The template was RNA from unsorted bulk tissue. This non-tumor lung sample came from over 3 cm beyond the tumor edge. Donors were chemotherapy-naive, newly diagnosed lung cancer surgical patients in China, August–late 2014. V was clipped by 7 bases and J by 2 bases; unmatched bases: 15. Germline loops: CDR1 SEHNR, CDR2 FQNEAQ (reference sequence). This CDR3 region has 17 residues.

The sample taken for sequencing was distant non-tumor lung tissue. The chain recombines TRBV7-9 with TRBJ2-5, with TRBD1 matching 8 bases. The source is a man between 65 and 79 years old with non-small cell lung cancer. CDR3 amino acids: CASTPGPGQEKQETQYF. In DNA form, the CDR3 reads TGTGCCAGCACCCCAGGACCGGGACAGGAGAAACAAGAGACCCAGTACTTC.